Shown below are 26 T cell receptor beta chains from a single sample sequenced in a study of cytomegalovirus exposure and HLA in healthy donors. PCR involved 60 Vbeta and 13 Jbeta primers. Repertoires were generated with immunoSEQ multiplex PCR, while TCRdb's copy carries only in-frame clones and drops some. This sample yields about 150,000 clones, of which 77% are seen a single time; 1.1% to 1.5% belongs to the top ten. Sequencing input: PBMCs. The receptor source for this set is a woman in her thirties or forties in good health and CMV-seronegative.

About this clone: No DNA is shown, since the ends of the CDR3 on it are uncertain; the CDR3 is the one TCRdb lists. CDR3 protein: CASSSSGSGGGQPQHF. V and J are TRBV6-6 and TRBJ1-5. The V gene's germline CDR1 is MNHNY and CDR2 SVGAGI (reference sequence). The CDR3 totals 16 residues, both ends included.

This clone was seen a handful of times. V usage is TRBV5-4 and J usage is TRBJ2-7; 9 bases match TRBD1. Unmatched junction bases numbered 7, after V lost 0 bases and J lost 3 bases. Germline CDR1 SGHNT, CDR2 YYREEE (reference sequence). The CDR3 totals 16 residues. The CDR3: CASSLGGQGGFYEQYF. For the CDR3, the DNA is TGTGCCAGCAGCTTGGGGGGACAGGGAGGTTTCTACGAGCAGTACTTC.

Note on this clone: An end of the junction does not agree with germline; a read error may underlie this. CDR3 amino acids: CAINAGINTGGLFF. In nucleotides, the CDR3 is TGTGCCATCAATGCGGGAATAAACACCGGGGGGCTGTTTTTT. This chain connects TRBV10-3 to TRBJ2-2, with D possibly TRBD2 on 6 matching bases. CDR1 is ENHRY and CDR2 is SYGVKD in the germline V gene. The CDR3 has 14 amino acids.

V gene TRBV7-9 combines with J gene TRBJ2-7; TRBD1 is a possible D gene (5 bases). This CDR3 is built from 13 residues. Between the trimmed V and J ends, which lost 5 bases and 2 bases, there was a span of 10 bases. CDR1 and CDR2 (germline): SEHNR, FQNEAQ (reference sequence). CDR3 DNA sequence: TGTGCCAGCAGCCCCCCAGGGCCCTACGAGCAGTACTTC. Protein sequence: CASSPPGPYEQYF.

V gene TRBV7-9 combines with J gene TRBJ2-7; the match to TRBD2 covers 12 bases. The germline CDR1 and CDR2 sequences are SEHNR and FQNEAQ (reference sequence). V was pared by 4 bases and J by 6 bases, with 7 bases of the junction left unmatched. CDR3 length equals 15 residues. The DNA for the CDR3 is TGTGCCAGCAGCTCTACGCGGGGACTAGCGGGCGAGCAGTACTTC. It is translated as CASSSTRGLAGEQYF.

This chain links TRBV6-5 with TRBJ2-7; 12 nucleotides agree with TRBD1. Germline values: CDR1 MNHEY, CDR2 SVGAGI. V lost 8 bases and J lost 6; bases outside the gene matches: 5. The CDR3 runs 13 residues. The CDR3 region is CASGRDRGLEQYF. The DNA for the CDR3 is TGTGCCAGCGGCCGGGACAGGGGGCTCGAGCAGTACTTC.

The chain employs TRBV4-1 and TRBJ2-1, with TRBD2 as a possible D gene (9 bases). Trimming left V 4 bases short and J 5 bases short, with 30 bases between. CDR1 and CDR2 (germline): MGHRA, YSYEKL. The CDR3 has 20 amino acids. CDR3 DNA sequence: TGCGCCAGCAGCCTTCGACAGGGGAGCTTCGCTAGCGGGGTGGACAATGAGCAGTTCTTC. As protein: CASSLRQGSFASGVDNEQFF.

The sample holds a few counts of this clone. This chain joins TRBV4-1 and TRBJ1-2, with a weak D call TRBD1 (5 bases). Trimming shortened V by 3 bases and J by 4 bases, and 15 bases separated the two germline ends. CDR1 MGHRA and CDR2 YSYEKL come from the germline V gene. The CDR3 has 15 amino acids. CDR3 bases: TGCGCCAGCAGCCACGGGGGGGTGGGGGGCTATGGCTACACCTTC. Translated: CASSHGGVGGYGYTF.

The rearrangement uses TRBV20-1 and TRBJ1-3; D not certain. V was cut by 7 bases and J by 4 bases, with 8 bases left in between. The CDR3 sequence is 11 residues long. Germline CDR1 and CDR2: DFQATT and SNEGSKA (reference sequence). CDR3: CSGESGNTIYF. CDR3 in DNA: TGCAGTGGGGAGTCCGGAAACACCATATATTTT.

The V gene is TRBV4-1, the J gene TRBJ1-2, with 7 bases fitting TRBD1. The germline V gene has CDR1 MGHRA and CDR2 YSYEKL. The CDR3 has 16 amino acids. V was pared by 1 base and J by 2 bases, with 7 bases of the junction left unmatched. Here the CDR3 reads CASSQAVQGRNYGYTF. In DNA form, the CDR3 reads TGCGCCAGCAGCCAAGCCGTACAGGGGCGGAACTATGGCTACACCTTC.

This clone came up once. J is TRBJ1-2 and V is TRBV29-1; TRBD1 might be the D (6 bases). The V end lost 6 bases, the J end lost 5 bases, and 13 bases lay between the germline ends. The CDR3 is 12 residues long. CDR1 and CDR2 from the germline V gene are SQVTM and ANQGSEA. The chain's CDR3 is CSVSDSRYGYTF. The CDR3 coding sequence is TGCAGCGTCTCGGACAGTCGGTATGGCTACACCTTC.

V and J are TRBV4-3 and TRBJ2-7, with D perhaps matching TRBD2 (6 bases). The CDR3 has 13 residues. The germline V gene has CDR1 LGHNA and CDR2 YSLEER. The V gene lost 1 base and the J gene lost 6 bases, with 10 bases spanning the gap. The chain's CDR3 is CASSQGVGGEQYF. The CDR3 nucleotides read TGCGCCAGCAGCCAAGGGGTGGGGGGCGAGCAGTACTTC.

The chain is built from TRBV19 and TRBJ2-1, with a possible D match to TRBD2 (6 bases). Germline V gene lookup returns CDR1 LNHDA and CDR2 SQIVND (reference sequence). The V end lost 1 base, the J end lost 9 bases, and 7 bases lay between the germline ends. CDR3 length: 12 amino acids. The CDR3 here is CASSIGGIEQFF. CDR3 in DNA: TGTGCCAGTAGTATAGGCGGGATTGAGCAGTTCTTC.

The chain employs TRBV30 and TRBJ2-7, with 7 bases that match TRBD1. The germline gives CDR1 GTSNPN, CDR2 SVGIG (reference sequence). The CDR3 runs 13 residues. The junction had 10 bases not matched to a gene; V was cut back by 4 bases and J by 7 bases. The CDR3, as DNA: TGTGCCTGGACCCAGGACAGGTCTTATGAGCAGTACTTC. It codes for CAWTQDRSYEQYF.

The chain has TRBV2 and TRBJ2-2; 15 nucleotides line up with TRBD2. The CDR3 sequence is 16 residues long. V was clipped by 8 bases and J by 4 bases; unmatched bases: 5. Per germline, CDR1 SNHLY and CDR2 FYNNEI. CDR3 DNA: TGTGCCAGCGGTGCGGGACTAGCGGGGGGCACCGGGGAGCTGTTTTTT. It translates to CASGAGLAGGTGELFF.

The rearrangement uses TRBV7-9 and TRBJ2-7; the match to TRBD1 covers 8 bases. The V and J ends lost 5 bases and 4 bases, in that order; junction bases with no gene match: 7. The CDR3 runs 14 residues. Per germline, CDR1 SEHNR and CDR2 FQNEAQ (reference sequence). The DNA of the CDR3 is TGTGCCAGCAGCGGTAGACAGGGGCGGTACGAGCAGTACTTC. Translating it yields CASSGRQGRYEQYF.

The chain employs TRBV30 and TRBJ1-2; D ambiguous. CDR3 length: 11 residues. V lost 4 bases and J 3 bases, leaving 6 bases between the germline ends. CDR1 is GTSNPN and CDR2 is SVGIG in the germline V gene (reference sequence). This CDR3 is CAWTQDYGYTF. The CDR3 DNA is TGTGCCTGGACGCAGGACTATGGCTACACCTTC. The full variable domain, rest sourced from reference TRBV30 and TRBJ1-2, is SQTIHQWPATLVQPVGSPLSLECTVEGTSNPNLYWYRQAAGRGLQLLFYSVGIGQISSEVPQNLSASRPQDRQFILSSKKLLLSDSGFYLCAWTQDYGYTFGSGTRLTVV.

This clone has just a few counts. The chain couples TRBV4-3 to TRBJ1-2; TRBD1 matches at 10 bases. The germline V gene has CDR1 LGHNA and CDR2 YSLEER. The ends lost 1 base at V and 7 bases at J; junction bases unmatched: 6. The CDR3 has 15 amino acids. The CDR3: CASSQVDRGRTGYTF. The CDR3 nucleotides are TGCGCCAGCAGCCAAGTAGACAGGGGGCGGACTGGCTACACCTTC.

The V gene is TRBV6-5, the J gene TRBJ1-2; D possibly corresponds to TRBD1 (6 bases). Trimming removed 6 bases at V and 2 bases at J, with 16 bases between. CDR3 length equals 15 residues. Per the germline V gene, CDR1 is MNHEY and CDR2 is SVGAGI. The CDR3 loop reads CASSRIPDRNYGYTF. CDR3 DNA: TGTGCCAGCAGCCGGATCCCGGACAGAAACTATGGCTACACCTTC.

The J gene is TRBJ2-5, the V gene TRBV14, with 7 positions matching TRBD2. The CDR3 length is 14 residues. The V gene's germline CDR1 is SGHDN and CDR2 FVKESK. J gave up 5 bases and V 5 bases, and 8 bases lay outside the gene matches. CDR3: CASSFDLGGETQYF. Written as DNA, the CDR3 is TGTGCCAGCAGCTTCGACCTGGGGGGGGAGACCCAGTACTTC.

This rearrangement joins TRBV5-1 to TRBJ1-4; 9 bases fit TRBD1. Germline V gene lookup returns CDR1 SGHRS and CDR2 YFSETQ. This CDR3 is built from 15 residues. V dropped 4 bases and J dropped 8; count of bases not matched to a gene: 9. For the CDR3, the DNA is TGCGCCAGCAGCCCCGCCCCGGACAGGGGAGAAAAACTGTTTTTT. Protein: CASSPAPDRGEKLFF.

The V call is TRBV28, the J call TRBJ2-1, with a tentative D call TRBD2 (7 bases). The CDR3 runs to 16 residues. V lost 6 bases to trimming and J lost 5 bases, with 20 bases between them. Germline V gives CDR1 MDHEN, CDR2 SYDVKM. CDR3 bases: TGTGCCAGCAGCCCAGAGGGGGGGTTATTAAACAATGAGCAGTTCTTC. Its translation: CASSPEGGLLNNEQFF.

The CDR3 bases are TGTGCCAGCAGTGAAGTGGCGGGGCCGTACCAAGAGACCCAGTACTTC. Amino acids: CASSEVAGPYQETQYF. The chain joins TRBV2 to TRBJ2-5; tentative D call: TRBD2 (6 bases). V gave up 1 base and J gave up 0 bases, with 12 bases separating them. The CDR3 loop spans 16 amino acids. Germline values: CDR1 SNHLY, CDR2 FYNNEI.

The V and J genes are TRBV6-1 and TRBJ1-2, with TRBD1 matching over 10 bases. CDR3 size: 14 residues. With V trimmed by 5 bases and J by 4 bases, 4 bases remained unmatched. Germline V gene sequence: CDR1 MNHNS, CDR2 SASEGT. CDR3 protein: CASSPTGGGYGYTF. The CDR3 bases are TGTGCCAGCAGTCCGACAGGGGGCGGCTATGGCTACACCTTC.

CDR3: CASGLVTRGDQPQHF. The DNA for the CDR3 is TGTGCTAGTGGTTTGGTAACCAGGGGGGATCAGCCCCAGCATTTT. The chain combines TRBV12-5 with TRBJ1-5, with 7 bases that match TRBD1. The CDR3 is 15 amino acids. Germline trimming cut 0 bases from V and 5 bases from J; bases unmatched to any gene: 4. Germline values: CDR1 LGHNT, CDR2 FRNRAP.

The chain employs TRBV9 and TRBJ2-7; TRBD2 matches 8 bases. The CDR3 has 14 amino acids. V was clipped by 1 base and J by 2 bases; unmatched bases: 2. Germline CDR1 reads SGDLS; CDR2 reads YYNGEE. DNA for the CDR3: TGTGCCAGCAGCGTACGGGGGGGCCCCTACGAGCAGTACTTC. Translating gives CASSVRGGPYEQYF.